This TCR beta chain originates from a study of glioma-infiltrating T cells after dendritic cell vaccination. This CDR3 comprises 13 residues. V gave up 4 bases and J gave up 4 bases; unmatched junction bases: 3. The germline V gene has CDR1 PRHDT and CDR2 FYEKMQ (reference sequence). Described time point: after dendritic cell vaccination, including at tumor progression/relapse. Amplification used 60 V beta primers and 13 J beta primers. Libraries were prepared by immunoSEQ multiplex PCR; TCRdb keeps only in-frame clonotypes and omits some of them. The repertoire holds roughly 87,000 clones, with around 86% as singletons.

This TCR was sampled from a human donor with glioblastoma. The chain links TRBV13 to TRBJ1-2, with TRBD1 identical over 7 bases. The sample was blood, taken after dendritic cell vaccination. CDR3 nucleotide sequence: TGTGCCAGCAGCTCCCGGGACAGCTATGGCTACACCTTC. Its translation is CASSSRDSYGYTF.